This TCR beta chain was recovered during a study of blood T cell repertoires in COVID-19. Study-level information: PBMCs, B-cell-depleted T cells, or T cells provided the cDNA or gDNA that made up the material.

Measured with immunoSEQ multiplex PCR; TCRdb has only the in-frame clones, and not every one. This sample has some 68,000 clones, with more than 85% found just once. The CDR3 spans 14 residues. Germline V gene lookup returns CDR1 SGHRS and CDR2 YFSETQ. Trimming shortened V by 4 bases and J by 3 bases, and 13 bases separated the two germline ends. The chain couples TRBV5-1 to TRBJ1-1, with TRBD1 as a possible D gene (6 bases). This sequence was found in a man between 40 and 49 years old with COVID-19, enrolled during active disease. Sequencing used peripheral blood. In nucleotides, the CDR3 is TGCGCCAGCAGCCGGGGAGGGGGAGACACTGAAGCTTTCTTT. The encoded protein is CASSRGGGDTEAFF.